This T cell receptor (beta chain) came from a study of blood T cells in healthy people across ages. Sample-barcoded 5' priming and a J-beta primer mix drove a second PCR of roughly 7 to 11 cycles. TCRdb reprocessed the 5' RACE reads via MiXCR and lists one record per CDR3 protein. The sample lists about a million distinct CDR3 sequences; less than 45% were seen once. The study's findings and limits: Strong correlation linked observed beta diversity and percent naive T cells. Any changes in expanded clonotypes were possibly confounded, as donor CMV status remained unknown. The study regarded diversity estimates from one million T cells as underestimates.

The trim removed 7 bases at V and 2 bases at J, leaving 8 bases unmatched. Looked up from germline, CDR1 is SQVTM and CDR2 is ANQGSEA. The CDR3 spans 13 residues. Every sample gave at least 6 micrograms of total RNA when it was extracted. This clonotype has more than one count but fewer than ten. Antigen unknown. This chain connects TRBV29-1 to TRBJ2-7, with 7 nucleotides matching TRBD1. The sample comprised blood. This TCR was recovered from a young man in good health. CDR3 DNA sequence: TGCAGCGCCGCGACAGGGTCAACCTACGAGCAGTACTTC. It encodes CSAATGSTYEQYF.